This passage covers 17 T cell receptor beta chains from one sample sequenced in a study of OX40 agonist ivuxolimab in advanced cancers. The assay was immunoSEQ multiplex PCR, and TCRdb's table has in-frame clones only and misses some. The table includes more than 60,000 clones, about four fifths detected once. The sequenced sample was CD4+ or CD8+ T cells sorted from blood, obtained in a trial of the OX40 agonist ivuxolimab. All receptors derive from an adult with an advanced solid tumor such as melanoma, head and neck, liver or kidney cancer.

J is TRBJ2-7 and V is TRBV7-2; tentatively, D is TRBD2 (5 bases). The germline V and J ends were trimmed by 2 bases and 4 bases, with 6 bases remaining between them. CDR1 and CDR2 (germline): SGHTA, FQGNSA. The CDR3 has 12 residues. In DNA form, the CDR3 reads TGTGCCAGCAGCTTAACGGGGTACGAGCAGTACTTC. Translating it yields CASSLTGYEQYF.

This clone turned up a few times. The J gene is TRBJ1-2, the V gene TRBV4-2; 7 bases match TRBD1. V lost 0 bases, J lost 6 bases, and 10 bases stayed unmatched. This CDR3 contains 16 residues. Germline V CDR1 and CDR2: LGHNA, YNFKEQ. For the CDR3, the DNA is TGTGCCAGCAGCCAAGATGGGGGCGGACAGGTTGATGGCTACACCTTC. Translating gives CASSQDGGGQVDGYTF.

The CDR3 sequence is CASSTIAGTGNEKLFF. CDR3 nucleotides: TGCGCCAGCAGCACCATCGCCGGGACAGGCAATGAAAAACTGTTTTTT. The chain employs TRBV5-1 and TRBJ1-4; TRBD1 aligns across 8 bases. CDR1 is SGHRS and CDR2 is YFSETQ in the germline V gene. The CDR3 consists of 16 residues. V was clipped by 4 bases and J by 5 bases; unmatched bases: 10.

The J gene is TRBJ2-5, the V gene TRBV2; either TRBD1 or TRBD2 may supply D (6 bases each). The J call may be wrong; the DNA end is better matched by TRBJ2-7. The CDR3 spans 13 residues. The germline V gene encodes CDR1 SNHLY and CDR2 FYNNEI. The CDR3, as DNA: TGTGCCAGCAGTCCCTGGGGGGCTGACGAGCAGTACTTC. The encoded protein is CASSPWGADEQYF.

The chain joins TRBV7-2 to TRBJ2-3, with D possibly being TRBD1 or TRBD2 (5 bases each). The V gene's germline CDR1 is SGHTA and CDR2 FQGNSA. The ends were cut back, 3 bases at V and 6 bases at J, with 16 bases in the middle. The CDR3 is 15 amino acids. CDR3 sequence reads: CASSFEWAGSDTQYF. The CDR3 region has the DNA TGTGCCAGCAGCTTCGAGTGGGCAGGGAGTGATACGCAGTATTTT.

The chain combines TRBV19 with TRBJ1-5; 8 bases agree with TRBD1. With V trimmed by 8 bases and J by 1 base, 7 bases remained unmatched. This CDR3 has 15 residues. Germline CDR1 reads LNHDA; CDR2 reads SQIVND (reference sequence). The CDR3 DNA reads as TGTGCCAGTCAACAGGGGGGGCGAAGCAATCAGCCCCAGCATTTT. Encoded protein: CASQQGGRSNQPQHF.

CDR3 region: CASSLTSSGRLNSPLHF. In DNA form, the CDR3 reads TGTGCCAGCAGCTTAACCTCCTCCGGCAGGTTAAATTCACCCCTCCACTTT. The rearrangement uses TRBV7-3 and TRBJ1-6; no definite D call. Germline CDR1 is SGHTA and CDR2 is FQGTGA. Trimming removed 0 bases at V and 7 bases at J, with 16 bases between. The CDR3 spans 17 residues.

The J gene is TRBJ1-3, the V gene TRBV6-1; D is unclear. Germline CDR1 reads MNHNS; CDR2 reads SASEGT. The CDR3 has 14 amino acids. Between the trimmed V and J ends, which lost 7 bases and 2 bases, there was a span of 12 bases. The CDR3 bases are TGTGCCAGCACCGAGGCGGCGGCTGGAAACACCATATATTTT. It yields the protein CASTEAAAGNTIYF.

The chain recombines TRBV6-5 with TRBJ1-2; tentative D call: TRBD1 (5 bases). V lost 5 bases and J 6 bases, leaving 16 bases between the germline ends. This CDR3 region has 14 residues. Germline V CDR1 and CDR2: MNHEY, SVGAGI. CDR3 region: CASSGGGGVNGYTF. The CDR3 region has the DNA TGTGCCAGCAGTGGCGGGGGAGGGGTGAATGGCTACACCTTC.

There are a few counts of this clone. J is TRBJ1-5 and V is TRBV28; no clear D. The V gene lost 7 bases and the J gene lost 2 bases, with 15 bases spanning the gap. Germline V lookup: CDR1 MDHEN, CDR2 SYDVKM. CDR3 length: 15 amino acids. CDR3 sequence: CASNLYGSGNQPQHF. In nucleotides, the CDR3 is TGTGCCAGCAATCTATACGGGAGTGGCAATCAGCCCCAGCATTTT.

The rearrangement uses TRBV9 and TRBJ2-1; 8 bases are shared with TRBD1. The junction had 5 bases not matched to a gene; V was cut back by 0 bases and J by 6 bases. The CDR3 length is 15 residues. Germline-derived CDR1 and CDR2 are SGDLS and YYNGEE. CDR3 nucleotide sequence: TGTGCCAGCAGCGTAGAGGGGGACAGGCTCAATGAGCAGTTCTTC. This sequence encodes CASSVEGDRLNEQFF.

V and J are TRBV15 and TRBJ2-1, with unresolved D. Looked up from germline, CDR1 is LNHNV and CDR2 is YYDKDF (reference sequence). Deletions cut 2 bases from V and 9 bases from J, with 8 bases between. The CDR3 sequence is 12 residues long. CDR3 DNA: TGTGCCACCAGCAGAAACAGTCGTGAGCAGTTCTTC. It codes for CATSRNSREQFF.

The chain carries TRBV5-1 and TRBJ2-3; 11 bases align to TRBD1. Germline values: CDR1 SGHRS, CDR2 YFSETQ. Trimming at V came to 3 bases and at J to 8 bases, leaving 5 bases not matched to a gene. The CDR3 extends over 14 amino acids. CDR3 residues: CASSYGQGATTQYF. CDR3 DNA sequence: TGCGCCAGCAGCTACGGACAGGGGGCGACTACGCAGTATTTT.

This rearrangement joins TRBV9 to TRBJ1-1; D is ambiguous. V lost 2 bases and J lost 7, with 9 bases in between. The CDR3 covers 12 residues. Germline lookup yields CDR1 SGDLS and CDR2 YYNGEE. This chain's CDR3 is CASSVDGDEAFF. The CDR3 region has the DNA TGTGCCAGCAGCGTTGACGGGGATGAAGCTTTCTTT.

V usage is TRBV5-1 and J usage is TRBJ2-7; tentative D call: TRBD1 (7 bases). The CDR3 spans 17 residues. Germline V gene lookup returns CDR1 SGHRS and CDR2 YFSETQ. Trimming shortened V by 4 bases and J by 0 bases, and 20 bases separated the two germline ends. This CDR3 reads CASSGGLTDRSSYEQYF. CDR3 sequence (DNA): TGCGCCAGCAGCGGGGGACTCACGGACAGGTCCTCCTACGAGCAGTACTTC.

V and J are TRBV9 and TRBJ1-1, with D maybe TRBD1 (5 bases). With 2 bases removed from V and 3 bases from J, the gap between germline ends came to 20 bases. The germline gives CDR1 SGDLS, CDR2 YYNGEE. This CDR3 has 17 amino acids. CDR3 in DNA: TGTGCCAGCAGCGTGGCGGGGGGGAAAAGGGAGGACACTGAAGCTTTCTTT. Encoded protein: CASSVAGGKREDTEAFF.

V is TRBV25-1 and J is TRBJ2-1; D tentatively fits TRBD1 or TRBD2 (6 bases each). Deletions cut 3 bases from V and 12 bases from J, with 15 bases between. The CDR3 extends over 13 amino acids. Per the germline V gene, CDR1 is MGHDK and CDR2 is SYGVNS. The CDR3 protein is CASSEGLEGGQFF. In nucleotides, the CDR3 is TGTGCCAGCAGTGAGGGGCTCGAGGGGGGGCAGTTCTTC.